Included here is one T cell receptor (beta chain) sequence, with context. This specimen belongs to a study of blood T cell repertoires in COVID-19. The method was immunoSEQ multiplex PCR; TCRdb's version includes in-frame clones alone and lacks a portion of them. The sample lists 140,000 or so clones; 76% were seen once. Trimming pared 1 base from V and 2 bases from J, leaving 10 bases between. The germline gives CDR1 KGHSH, CDR2 LQKENI. The CDR3 contains 15 residues. The source of this sequence is a man aged 60-69 years with acute or convalescent COVID-19. Sequenced input: peripheral blood. The J gene is TRBJ2-3, the V gene TRBV18; perhaps TRBD2 as D (5 bases). The CDR3 reads CASSPLIGLTDTQYF. The CDR3 coding sequence is TGTGCCAGCTCACCACTTATCGGACTCACAGATACGCAGTATTTT.